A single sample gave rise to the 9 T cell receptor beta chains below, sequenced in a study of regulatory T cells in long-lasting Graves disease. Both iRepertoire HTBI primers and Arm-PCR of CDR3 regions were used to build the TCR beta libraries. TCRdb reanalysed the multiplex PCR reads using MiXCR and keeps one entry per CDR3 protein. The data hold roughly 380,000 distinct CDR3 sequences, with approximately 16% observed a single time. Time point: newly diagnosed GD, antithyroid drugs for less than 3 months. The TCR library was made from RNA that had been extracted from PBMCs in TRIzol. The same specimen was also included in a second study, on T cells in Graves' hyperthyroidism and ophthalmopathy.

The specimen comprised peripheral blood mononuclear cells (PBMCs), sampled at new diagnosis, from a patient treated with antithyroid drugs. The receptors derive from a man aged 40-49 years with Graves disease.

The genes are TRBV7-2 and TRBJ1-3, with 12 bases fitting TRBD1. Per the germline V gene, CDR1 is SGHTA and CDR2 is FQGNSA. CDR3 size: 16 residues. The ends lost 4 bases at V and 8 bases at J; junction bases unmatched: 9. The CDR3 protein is CASSSGTGGVWHTIYF. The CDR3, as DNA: TGTGCCAGCAGCTCCGGGACAGGGGGCGTGTGGCACACCATATATTTT.

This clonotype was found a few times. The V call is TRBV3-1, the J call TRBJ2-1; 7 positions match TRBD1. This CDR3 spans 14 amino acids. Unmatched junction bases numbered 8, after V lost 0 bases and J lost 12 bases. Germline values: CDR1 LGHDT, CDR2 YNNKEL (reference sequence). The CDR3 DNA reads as TGTGCCAGCAGCCAAGATCGAGGGGGCTACAGGCAGTTCTTC. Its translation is CASSQDRGGYRQFF.

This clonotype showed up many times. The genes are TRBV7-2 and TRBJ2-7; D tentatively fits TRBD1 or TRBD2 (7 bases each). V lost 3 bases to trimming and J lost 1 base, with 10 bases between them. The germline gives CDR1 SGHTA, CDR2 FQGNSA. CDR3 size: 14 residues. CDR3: CASSFQGGSYEQYF. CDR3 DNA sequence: TGTGCCAGCAGCTTTCAGGGGGGGTCCTACGAGCAGTACTTC.

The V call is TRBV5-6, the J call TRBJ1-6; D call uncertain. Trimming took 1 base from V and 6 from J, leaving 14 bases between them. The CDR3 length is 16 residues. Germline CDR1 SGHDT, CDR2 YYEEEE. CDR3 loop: CASSLWGFEFNSPLHF. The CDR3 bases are TGTGCCAGCAGCTTGTGGGGATTCGAATTTAATTCACCCCTCCACTTT.

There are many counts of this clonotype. The chain's CDR3 is CASSFRPGSNQPQHF. The CDR3 DNA follows: TGTGCCAGCAGCTTTCGCCCGGGTAGCAATCAGCCCCAGCATTTT. The chain joins TRBV11-2 to TRBJ1-5; D is uncertain. The germline V and J ends were trimmed by 3 bases and 0 bases, with 9 bases remaining between them. Germline V lookup: CDR1 SGHAT, CDR2 FQNNGV. The CDR3 covers 15 residues.

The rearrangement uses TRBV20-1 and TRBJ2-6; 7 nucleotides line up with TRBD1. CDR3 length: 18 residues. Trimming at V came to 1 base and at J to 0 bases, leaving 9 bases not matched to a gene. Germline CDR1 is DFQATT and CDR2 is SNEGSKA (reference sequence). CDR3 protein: CSARGPGQQSSGANVLTF. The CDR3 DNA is TGCAGTGCTAGAGGGCCGGGACAGCAGAGCTCTGGGGCCAACGTCCTGACTTTC.

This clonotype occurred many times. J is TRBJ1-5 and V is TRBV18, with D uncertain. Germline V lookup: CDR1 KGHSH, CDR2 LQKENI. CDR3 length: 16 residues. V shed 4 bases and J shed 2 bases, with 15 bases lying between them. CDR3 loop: CASSLTPSVRNQPQHF. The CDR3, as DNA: TGTGCCAGCTCACTGACCCCCTCAGTGCGCAATCAGCCCCAGCATTTT.

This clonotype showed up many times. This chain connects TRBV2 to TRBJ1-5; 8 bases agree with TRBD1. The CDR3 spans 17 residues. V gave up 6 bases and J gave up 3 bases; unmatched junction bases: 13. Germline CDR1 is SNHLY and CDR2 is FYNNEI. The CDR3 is CASSPSAGTGNNQPQHF. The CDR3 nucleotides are TGTGCCAGCAGCCCCAGCGCCGGGACAGGAAACAATCAGCCCCAGCATTTT.

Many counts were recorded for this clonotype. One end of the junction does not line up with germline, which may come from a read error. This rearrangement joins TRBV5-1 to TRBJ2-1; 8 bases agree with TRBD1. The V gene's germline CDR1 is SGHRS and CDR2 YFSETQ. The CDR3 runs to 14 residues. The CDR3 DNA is TGTGCCAGCAGCCCAAGTGGACAGGGATATGAGCAGTTCTTC. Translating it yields CASSPSGQGYEQFF.